Listed below are T cell receptor beta chains from one sample, sequenced in a study of regulatory T cells in long-lasting Graves disease. TCRdb independently ran MiXCR on the multiplex PCR reads; one entry per CDR3 protein. The sample includes approximately 310,000 distinct CDR3 sequences, 15% to 20% seen only once; the top ten take less than 40%. The sequenced sample was peripheral blood mononuclear cells (PBMCs), obtained at new diagnosis, from a patient treated with antithyroid drugs. The origin of the receptors is a female donor with Graves disease. The CDR3 runs from the conserved cysteine through the conserved F or W. The order of the fields is D gene, V gene, J gene, clone size, CDR3 protein, CDR3 DNA. A D gene is named only where the DNA matches it firmly. For some rows the clone size is stated as once, few or many, or as a class when expanded; others skip it.

d_call: TRBD1; v_call: TRBV6-1; j_call: TRBJ1-6; clone_size: many; cdr3_aa: CASRLSGTGDNSPLHF; cdr3_nt: TGTGCCAGCAGGCTCTCCGGGACAGGGGATAATTCACCCCTCCACTTT
d_call: TRBD2; v_call: TRBV11-2; j_call: TRBJ2-3; clone_size: -; cdr3_aa: CASSLEGTSGSGSTDTQYF; cdr3_nt: TGTGCCAGCAGCTTAGAAGGGACTAGCGGGAGCGGGTCAACAGATACGCAGTATTTT
d_call: -; v_call: TRBV29-1; j_call: TRBJ2-6; clone_size: many; cdr3_aa: CSVTPRGNSGANVLTF; cdr3_nt: TGCAGCGTTACACCCCGGGGGAACTCTGGGGCCAACGTCCTGACTTTC
d_call: TRBD2; v_call: TRBV19; j_call: TRBJ2-1; clone_size: many; cdr3_aa: CASSIPLAGGYGEQFF; cdr3_nt: TGTGCCAGTAGTATCCCACTAGCGGGAGGATATGGTGAGCAGTTCTTC
d_call: -; v_call: TRBV25-1; j_call: TRBJ2-3; clone_size: many; cdr3_aa: CASSSRTAPSTDTQYF; cdr3_nt: TGTGCCAGCAGTTCGCGGACGGCGCCTAGCACAGATACGCAGTATTTT
d_call: -; v_call: TRBV29-1; j_call: TRBJ1-2; clone_size: -; cdr3_aa: CSVAGNLYGYTF; cdr3_nt: TGCAGCGTTGCCGGGAACCTCTATGGCTACACCTTC
d_call: -; v_call: TRBV27; j_call: TRBJ2-1; clone_size: many; cdr3_aa: CASSSKGLLVADISYNEQFF; cdr3_nt: TGTGCCAGCAGCAGTAAGGGTCTTCTAGTAGCGGACATCTCCTACAATGAGCAGTTCTTC
d_call: TRBD2; v_call: TRBV6-2/TRBV6-3; j_call: TRBJ2-7; clone_size: few; cdr3_aa: CASRTGEGYSYEQYF; cdr3_nt: TGTGCCAGCAGGACCGGGGAGGGATACTCCTACGAGCAGTACTTC
d_call: -; v_call: TRBV7-2; j_call: TRBJ2-4; clone_size: many; cdr3_aa: CASSLGSRLAKNIQYF; cdr3_nt: TGTGCCAGCAGCTTAGGGTCAAGACTAGCCAAAAACATTCAGTACTTC
d_call: TRBD1; v_call: TRBV28; j_call: TRBJ2-7; clone_size: many; cdr3_aa: CASETGGRIPSYEQYF; cdr3_nt: TGTGCCAGCGAAACAGGGGGGAGGATCCCCTCCTACGAGCAGTACTTC
d_call: -; v_call: TRBV7-8; j_call: TRBJ1-5; clone_size: -; cdr3_aa: CASSFSTTGANQPQHF; cdr3_nt: TGTGCCAGCAGCTTCAGCACCACGGGGGCCAATCAGCCCCAGCATTTT
d_call: -; v_call: TRBV12-3/TRBV12-4; j_call: TRBJ2-1; clone_size: many; cdr3_aa: CASSPPTGIAGHEQFF; cdr3_nt: TGTGCCAGCAGCCCACCGACAGGGATTGCGGGACATGAGCAGTTCTTC
d_call: -; v_call: TRBV25-1; j_call: TRBJ1-6; clone_size: many; cdr3_aa: CASSETTVNSPLHF; cdr3_nt: TGTGCCAGCAGTGAGACAACAGTGAATTCACCCCTCCACTTT
d_call: -; v_call: TRBV13; j_call: TRBJ1-4; clone_size: -; cdr3_aa: CASSFGQTLRGNTIDFTEKLFF; cdr3_nt: TGTGCCAGCAGCTTCGGACAGACTCTAAGGGGAAACACTATTGACTTTACGGAAAAACTGTTTTTT
d_call: TRBD2; v_call: TRBV30; j_call: TRBJ2-5; clone_size: -; cdr3_aa: CAWRTSGGIVKTQYF; cdr3_nt: TGTGCCTGGAGGACTAGCGGGGGAATCGTGAAGACCCAGTACTTC
d_call: -; v_call: TRBV28; j_call: TRBJ2-7; clone_size: many; cdr3_aa: CASSFGTRSYEQYF; cdr3_nt: TGTGCCAGCAGTTTTGGCACCCGCTCCTACGAGCAGTACTTC
d_call: -; v_call: TRBV20-1; j_call: TRBJ1-2; clone_size: -; cdr3_aa: CSASGVREGRGGYTF; cdr3_nt: TGCAGTGCTAGCGGGGTCCGGGAGGGGAGGGGTGGCTACACCTTC
d_call: -; v_call: TRBV12-3/TRBV12-4; j_call: TRBJ1-5; clone_size: many; cdr3_aa: CASSLPGGGQPQHF; cdr3_nt: TGTGCCAGCAGTTTACCGGGTGGCGGTCAGCCCCAGCATTTT
d_call: -; v_call: TRBV9; j_call: TRBJ2-1; clone_size: many; cdr3_aa: CASTPSDTFNEQFF; cdr3_nt: TGTGCCAGCACTCCAAGTGACACCTTCAATGAGCAGTTCTTC
d_call: -; v_call: TRBV11-2; j_call: TRBJ2-7; clone_size: many; cdr3_aa: CASSLDPGTSSYEQYF; cdr3_nt: TGTGCCAGCAGCTTAGATCCAGGAACCAGCTCCTACGAGCAGTACTTC
d_call: -; v_call: TRBV2; j_call: TRBJ2-7; clone_size: few; cdr3_aa: CASRPRGSPVPYEQYF; cdr3_nt: TGTGCCAGCAGGCCGCGGGGCAGCCCAGTCCCGTACGAGCAGTACTTC
d_call: TRBD1; v_call: TRBV20-1; j_call: TRBJ1-2; clone_size: few; cdr3_aa: CSAQEQGAGYGYTF; cdr3_nt: TGCAGTGCACAAGAACAGGGGGCAGGCTATGGCTACACCTTC
d_call: -; v_call: TRBV6-1; j_call: TRBJ1-2; clone_size: -; cdr3_aa: CASSDGDGFYGYTF; cdr3_nt: TGTGCCAGCAGTGATGGAGACGGATTCTATGGCTACACCTTC
d_call: -; v_call: TRBV6-2/TRBV6-3; j_call: TRBJ1-1; clone_size: many; cdr3_aa: CASSMWTSASEAFF; cdr3_nt: TGTGCCAGCAGTATGTGGACTTCAGCTTCTGAAGCTTTCTTT
d_call: TRBD1; v_call: TRBV28; j_call: TRBJ1-2; clone_size: few; cdr3_aa: CASSHIGTGFYGYTF; cdr3_nt: TGTGCCAGCAGTCACATAGGGACAGGGTTCTATGGCTACACCTTC
d_call: -; v_call: TRBV19; j_call: TRBJ2-3; clone_size: few; cdr3_aa: CASSIDQESGTRADTQYF; cdr3_nt: TGTGCCAGTAGTATAGACCAGGAGTCGGGCACTCGGGCCGATACGCAGTATTTT
d_call: TRBD2; v_call: TRBV7-8; j_call: TRBJ2-5; clone_size: -; cdr3_aa: CASSSRLAGGIIQETQYF; cdr3_nt: TGTGCCAGCAGCTCCCGACTAGCGGGAGGGATAATTCAAGAGACCCAGTACTTC
d_call: -; v_call: TRBV7-9; j_call: TRBJ2-7; clone_size: many; cdr3_aa: CASSLSDTTYEQYF; cdr3_nt: TGTGCCAGCAGCTTATCCGACACGACTTACGAGCAGTACTTC
d_call: -; v_call: TRBV18; j_call: TRBJ1-1; clone_size: many; cdr3_aa: CASSPGTVEAFF; cdr3_nt: TGTGCCAGCTCACCCGGGACGGTTGAAGCTTTCTTT
d_call: -; v_call: TRBV27; j_call: TRBJ2-7; clone_size: -; cdr3_aa: CASRPDFGSYEQYF; cdr3_nt: TGTGCCAGCAGGCCAGACTTTGGCTCCTACGAGCAGTACTTC
d_call: -; v_call: TRBV28; j_call: TRBJ1-2; clone_size: many; cdr3_aa: CASSFGTVANYGYTF; cdr3_nt: TGTGCCAGCAGTTTCGGTACCGTCGCTAACTATGGCTACACCTTC
d_call: TRBD1; v_call: TRBV24-1; j_call: TRBJ2-5; clone_size: many; cdr3_aa: CATSDGQGAYQETQYF; cdr3_nt: TGTGCCACCAGTGACGGCCAGGGGGCCTACCAAGAGACCCAGTACTTC
d_call: -; v_call: TRBV28; j_call: TRBJ2-3; clone_size: many; cdr3_aa: CASSDYRDFPTDTQYF; cdr3_nt: TGTGCCAGCAGTGACTACCGGGACTTCCCCACAGATACGCAGTATTTT
d_call: TRBD2; v_call: TRBV6-2/TRBV6-3; j_call: TRBJ2-1; clone_size: few; cdr3_aa: CASRPPGLEEQFF; cdr3_nt: TGTGCCAGCAGGCCGCCGGGACTAGAGGAGCAGTTCTTC
d_call: -; v_call: TRBV24-1; j_call: TRBJ2-3; clone_size: many; cdr3_aa: CATSAVGQLNTQYF; cdr3_nt: TGTGCCACCAGTGCCGTTGGACAGCTAAATACGCAGTATTTT
d_call: -; v_call: TRBV7-2; j_call: TRBJ2-5; clone_size: many; cdr3_aa: CASSPHPTQYF; cdr3_nt: TGTGCCAGCAGCCCCCACCCAACCCAGTACTTC
d_call: TRBD2; v_call: TRBV12-3/TRBV12-4; j_call: TRBJ2-3; clone_size: many; cdr3_aa: CASRLAGGPPTQYF; cdr3_nt: TGTGCCAGCAGACTAGCGGGAGGGCCCCCAACGCAGTATTTT
d_call: -; v_call: TRBV3-1; j_call: TRBJ2-7; clone_size: many; cdr3_aa: CASSQGSTPREQYF; cdr3_nt: TGTGCCAGCAGCCAAGGATCCACCCCCCGCGAGCAGTACTTC
d_call: TRBD2; v_call: TRBV20-1; j_call: TRBJ2-5; clone_size: many; cdr3_aa: CSASGRERGGETQYF; cdr3_nt: TGCAGTGCTAGCGGGAGGGAACGGGGAGGTGAGACCCAGTACTTC
d_call: TRBD1; v_call: TRBV27; j_call: TRBJ1-5; clone_size: many; cdr3_aa: CATGQGNQPQHF; cdr3_nt: TGTGCCACCGGACAGGGCAATCAGCCCCAGCATTTT